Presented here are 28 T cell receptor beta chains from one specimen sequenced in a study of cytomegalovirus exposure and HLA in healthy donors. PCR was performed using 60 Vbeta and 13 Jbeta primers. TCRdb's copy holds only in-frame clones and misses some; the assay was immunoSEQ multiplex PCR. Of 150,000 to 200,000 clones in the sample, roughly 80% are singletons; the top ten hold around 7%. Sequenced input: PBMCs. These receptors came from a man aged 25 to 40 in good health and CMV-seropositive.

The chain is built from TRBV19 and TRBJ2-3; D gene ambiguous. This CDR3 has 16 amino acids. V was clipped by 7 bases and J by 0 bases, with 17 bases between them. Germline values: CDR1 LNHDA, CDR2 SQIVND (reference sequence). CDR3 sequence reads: CASMGSPTFSTDTQYF. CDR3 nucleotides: TGTGCCAGTATGGGCAGCCCGACCTTCAGCACAGATACGCAGTATTTT.

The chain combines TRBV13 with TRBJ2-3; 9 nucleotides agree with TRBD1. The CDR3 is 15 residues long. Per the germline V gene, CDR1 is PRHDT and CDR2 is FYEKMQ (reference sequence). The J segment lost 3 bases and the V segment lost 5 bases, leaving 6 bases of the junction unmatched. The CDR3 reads CASSHGTGFTDTQYF. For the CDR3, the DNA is TGTGCCAGCAGCCACGGGACAGGGTTTACAGATACGCAGTATTTT. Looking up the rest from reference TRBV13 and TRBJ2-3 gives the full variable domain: AAGVIQSPRHLIKEKRETATLKCYPIPRHDTVYWYQQGPGQDPQFLISFYEKMQSDKGSIPDRFSAQQFSDYHSELNMSSLELGDSALYFCASSHGTGFTDTQYFGPGTRLTVL.

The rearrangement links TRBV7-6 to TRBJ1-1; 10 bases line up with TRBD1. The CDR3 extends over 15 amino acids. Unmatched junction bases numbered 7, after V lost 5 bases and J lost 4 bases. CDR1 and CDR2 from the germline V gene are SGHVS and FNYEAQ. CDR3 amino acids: CASSIQTGGITEAFF. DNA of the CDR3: TGTGCCAGCAGCATACAGACAGGGGGCATCACTGAAGCTTTCTTT.

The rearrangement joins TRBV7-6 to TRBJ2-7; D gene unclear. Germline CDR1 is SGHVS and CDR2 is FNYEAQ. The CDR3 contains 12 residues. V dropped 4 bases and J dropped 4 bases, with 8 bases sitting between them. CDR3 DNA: TGTGCCAGCAGCTCCCCGGGTTACGAGCAGTACTTC. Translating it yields CASSSPGYEQYF.

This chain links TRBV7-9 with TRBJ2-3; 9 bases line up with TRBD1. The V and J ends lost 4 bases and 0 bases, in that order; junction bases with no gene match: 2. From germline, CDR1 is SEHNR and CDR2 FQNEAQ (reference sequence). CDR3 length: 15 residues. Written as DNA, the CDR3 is TGTGCCAGCAGCTACGGACAGGGGAGCACAGATACGCAGTATTTT. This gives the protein CASSYGQGSTDTQYF.

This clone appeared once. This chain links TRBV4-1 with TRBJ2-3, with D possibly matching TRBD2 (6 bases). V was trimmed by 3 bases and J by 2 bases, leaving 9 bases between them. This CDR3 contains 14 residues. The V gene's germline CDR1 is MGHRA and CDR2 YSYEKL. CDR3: CASSQPGVTDTQYF. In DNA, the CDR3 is TGCGCCAGCAGCCAGCCGGGGGTCACAGATACGCAGTATTTT.

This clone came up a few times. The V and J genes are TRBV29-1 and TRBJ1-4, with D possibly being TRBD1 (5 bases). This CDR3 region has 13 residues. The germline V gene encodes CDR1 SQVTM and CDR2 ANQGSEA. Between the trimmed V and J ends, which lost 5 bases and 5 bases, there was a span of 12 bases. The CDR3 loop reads CSVRQEGNEKLFF. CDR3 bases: TGCAGCGTTAGGCAGGAGGGGAATGAAAAACTGTTTTTT.

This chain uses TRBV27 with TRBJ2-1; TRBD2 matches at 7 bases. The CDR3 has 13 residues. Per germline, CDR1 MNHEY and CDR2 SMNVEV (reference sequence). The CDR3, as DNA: TGTCTTAGCGGGCTGAGCTCCTACAATGAGCAGTTCTTC. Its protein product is CLSGLSSYNEQFF.

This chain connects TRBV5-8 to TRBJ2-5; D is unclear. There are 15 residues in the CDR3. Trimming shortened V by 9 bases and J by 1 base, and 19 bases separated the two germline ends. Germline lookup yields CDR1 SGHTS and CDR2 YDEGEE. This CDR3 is CATFRRVGSQETQYF. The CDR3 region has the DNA TGTGCCACCTTCAGGCGTGTGGGCAGCCAAGAGACCCAGTACTTC.

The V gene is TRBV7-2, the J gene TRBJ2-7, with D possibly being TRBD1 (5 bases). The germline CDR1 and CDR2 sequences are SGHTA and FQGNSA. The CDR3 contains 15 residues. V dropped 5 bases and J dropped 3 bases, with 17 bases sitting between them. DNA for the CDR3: TGTGCCAGCAGCGTCGGCCAGGGCCATTTCTACGAGCAGTACTTC. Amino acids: CASSVGQGHFYEQYF.

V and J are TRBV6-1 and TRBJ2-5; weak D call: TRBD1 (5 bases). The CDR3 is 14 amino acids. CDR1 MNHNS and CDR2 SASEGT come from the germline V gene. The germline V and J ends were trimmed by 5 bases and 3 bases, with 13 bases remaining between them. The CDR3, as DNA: TGTGCCAGCAGTCACTGGGGCGCAGAAGAGACCCAGTACTTC. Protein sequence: CASSHWGAEETQYF.

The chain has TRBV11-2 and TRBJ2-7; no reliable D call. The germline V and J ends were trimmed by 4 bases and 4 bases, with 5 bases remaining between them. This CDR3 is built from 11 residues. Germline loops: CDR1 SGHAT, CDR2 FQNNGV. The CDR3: CASSSLYEQYF. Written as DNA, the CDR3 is TGTGCCAGCAGCTCACTATACGAGCAGTACTTC.

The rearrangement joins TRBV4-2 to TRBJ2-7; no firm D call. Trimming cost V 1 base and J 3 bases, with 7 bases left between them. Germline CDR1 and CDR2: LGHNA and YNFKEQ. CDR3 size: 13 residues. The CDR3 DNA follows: TGTGCCAGCAGCCAAGTATTCGGCTACGAGCAGTACTTC. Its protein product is CASSQVFGYEQYF.

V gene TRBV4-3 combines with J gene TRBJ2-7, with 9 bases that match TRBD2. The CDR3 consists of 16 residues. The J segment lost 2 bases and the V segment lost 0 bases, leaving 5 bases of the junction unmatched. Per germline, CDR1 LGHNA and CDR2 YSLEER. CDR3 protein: CASSQDGRGGPYEQYF. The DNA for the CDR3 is TGCGCCAGCAGCCAAGATGGGCGGGGGGGCCCCTACGAGCAGTACTTC.

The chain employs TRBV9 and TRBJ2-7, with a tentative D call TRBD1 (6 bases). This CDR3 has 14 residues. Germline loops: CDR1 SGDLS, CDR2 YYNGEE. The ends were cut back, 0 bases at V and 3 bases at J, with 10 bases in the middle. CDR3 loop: CASSVGGRGYEQYF. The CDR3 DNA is TGTGCCAGCAGCGTAGGGGGCAGGGGCTACGAGCAGTACTTC. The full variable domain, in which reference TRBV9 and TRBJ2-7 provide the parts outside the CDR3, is DSGVTQTPKHLITATGQRVTLRCSPRSGDLSVYWYQQSLDQGLQFLIQYYNGEERAKGNILERFSAQQFPDLHSELNLSSLELGDSALYFCASSVGGRGYEQYFGPGTRLTVT.

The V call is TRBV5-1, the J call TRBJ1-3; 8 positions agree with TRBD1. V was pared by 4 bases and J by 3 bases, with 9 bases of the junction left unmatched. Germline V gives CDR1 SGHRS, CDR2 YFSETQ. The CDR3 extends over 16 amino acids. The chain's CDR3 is CASSQTGQGNGNTIYF. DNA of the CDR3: TGCGCCAGCAGCCAGACTGGACAGGGCAATGGAAACACCATATATTTT.

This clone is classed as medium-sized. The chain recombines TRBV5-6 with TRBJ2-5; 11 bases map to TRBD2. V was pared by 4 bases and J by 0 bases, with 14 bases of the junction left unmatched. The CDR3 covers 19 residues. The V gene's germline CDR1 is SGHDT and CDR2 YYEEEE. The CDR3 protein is CASSLPIAGGTEYQETQYF. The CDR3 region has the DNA TGTGCCAGCAGCCTCCCAATAGCGGGAGGGACTGAATACCAAGAGACCCAGTACTTC. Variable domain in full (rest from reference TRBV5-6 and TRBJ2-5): DAGVTQSPTHLIKTRGQQVTLRCSPKSGHDTVSWYQQALGQGPQFIFQYYEEEERQRGNFPDRFSGHQFPNYSSELNVNALLLGDSALYLCASSLPIAGGTEYQETQYFGPGTRLLVL.

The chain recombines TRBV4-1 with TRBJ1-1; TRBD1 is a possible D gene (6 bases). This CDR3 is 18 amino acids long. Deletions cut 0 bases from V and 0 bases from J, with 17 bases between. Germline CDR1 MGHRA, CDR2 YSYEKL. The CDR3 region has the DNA TGCGCCAGCAGCCAAGAACCAAGCCGGACAGCCGTGAACACTGAAGCTTTCTTT. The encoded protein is CASSQEPSRTAVNTEAFF.

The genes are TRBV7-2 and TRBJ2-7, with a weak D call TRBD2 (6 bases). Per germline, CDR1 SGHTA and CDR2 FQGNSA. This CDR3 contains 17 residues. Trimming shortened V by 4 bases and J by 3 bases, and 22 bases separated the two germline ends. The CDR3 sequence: CASSYRVPGAEGYEQYF. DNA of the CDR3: TGTGCCAGCAGCTATAGGGTCCCGGGAGCCGAGGGCTACGAGCAGTACTTC.

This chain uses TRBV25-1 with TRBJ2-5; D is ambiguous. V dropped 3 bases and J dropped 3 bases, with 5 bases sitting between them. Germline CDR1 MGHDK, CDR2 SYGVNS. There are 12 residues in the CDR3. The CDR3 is CASSDSEETQYF. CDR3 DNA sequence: TGTGCCAGCAGTGACAGCGAAGAGACCCAGTACTTC.

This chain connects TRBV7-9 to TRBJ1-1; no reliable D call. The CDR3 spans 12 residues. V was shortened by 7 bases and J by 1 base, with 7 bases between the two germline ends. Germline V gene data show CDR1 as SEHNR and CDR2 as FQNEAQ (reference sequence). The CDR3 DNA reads TGTGCCAGCACCCCGGGGAACACTGAAGCTTTCTTT. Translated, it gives CASTPGNTEAFF.

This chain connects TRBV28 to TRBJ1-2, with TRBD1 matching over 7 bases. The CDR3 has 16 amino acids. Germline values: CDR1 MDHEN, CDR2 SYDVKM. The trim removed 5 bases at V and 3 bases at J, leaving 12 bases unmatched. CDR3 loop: CASSTTGQGGYYGYTF. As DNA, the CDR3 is TGTGCCAGCAGTACCACCGGGCAGGGGGGATACTATGGCTACACCTTC.

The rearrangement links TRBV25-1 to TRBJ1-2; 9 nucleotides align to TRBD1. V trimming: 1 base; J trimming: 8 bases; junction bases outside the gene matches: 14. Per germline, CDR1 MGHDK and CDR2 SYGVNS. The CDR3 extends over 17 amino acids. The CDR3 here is CASSESGQGLRVGGYTF. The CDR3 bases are TGTGCCAGCAGTGAATCGGGACAGGGACTTCGTGTGGGAGGCTACACCTTC.

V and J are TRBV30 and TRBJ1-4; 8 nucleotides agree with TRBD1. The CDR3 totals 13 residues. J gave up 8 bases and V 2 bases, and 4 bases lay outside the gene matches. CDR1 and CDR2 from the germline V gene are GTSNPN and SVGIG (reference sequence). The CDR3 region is CAWSLQGGEKLFF. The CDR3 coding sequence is TGTGCCTGGAGTTTACAGGGGGGAGAAAAACTGTTTTTT.

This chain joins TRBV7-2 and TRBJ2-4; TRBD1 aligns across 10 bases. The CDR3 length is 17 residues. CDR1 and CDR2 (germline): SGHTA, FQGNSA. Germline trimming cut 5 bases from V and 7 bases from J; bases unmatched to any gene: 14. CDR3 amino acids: CASSQHVGTGVGNIQYF. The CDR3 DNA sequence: TGTGCCAGCAGCCAACACGTAGGGACAGGGGTTGGGAACATTCAGTACTTC.

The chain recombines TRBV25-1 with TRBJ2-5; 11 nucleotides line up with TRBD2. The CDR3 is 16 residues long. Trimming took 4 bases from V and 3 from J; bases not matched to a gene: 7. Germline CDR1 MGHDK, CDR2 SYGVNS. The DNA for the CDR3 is TGTGCCAGCAGTGCTTATACTAGCGGGAGAAAAGAGACCCAGTACTTC. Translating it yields CASSAYTSGRKETQYF. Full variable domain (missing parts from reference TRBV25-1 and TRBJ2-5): EADIYQTPRYLVIGTGKKITLECSQTMGHDKMYWYQQDPGMELHLIHYSYGVNSTEKGDLSSESTVSRIRTEHFPLTLESARPSHTSQYLCASSAYTSGRKETQYFGPGTRLLVL.

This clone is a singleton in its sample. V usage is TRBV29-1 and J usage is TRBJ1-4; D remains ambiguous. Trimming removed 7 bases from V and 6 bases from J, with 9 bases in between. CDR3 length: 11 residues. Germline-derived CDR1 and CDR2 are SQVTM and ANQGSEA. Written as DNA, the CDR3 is TGCAGCGCCCCCTTAGATGAAAAACTGTTTTTT. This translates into CSAPLDEKLFF. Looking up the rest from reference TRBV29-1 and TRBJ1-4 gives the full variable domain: SAVISQKPSRDICQRGTSLTIQCQVDSQVTMMFWYRQQPGQSLTLIATANQGSEATYESGFVIDKFPISRPNLTFSTLTVSNMSPEDSSIYLCSAPLDEKLFFGSGTQLSVL.

In DNA form, the CDR3 reads TGTGCCAGCAGCCGAAGAACACCCGGACTAGCGGGGGGGGCTTGGACCGGGGAGCTGTTTTTT. Amino acid sequence: CASSRRTPGLAGGAWTGELFF. The chain uses TRBV27 and TRBJ2-2; 15 positions match TRBD2. With V trimmed by 6 bases and J by 5 bases, 19 bases remained unmatched. The CDR3 extends over 21 amino acids. CDR1 and CDR2 from the germline V gene are MNHEY and SMNVEV (reference sequence).